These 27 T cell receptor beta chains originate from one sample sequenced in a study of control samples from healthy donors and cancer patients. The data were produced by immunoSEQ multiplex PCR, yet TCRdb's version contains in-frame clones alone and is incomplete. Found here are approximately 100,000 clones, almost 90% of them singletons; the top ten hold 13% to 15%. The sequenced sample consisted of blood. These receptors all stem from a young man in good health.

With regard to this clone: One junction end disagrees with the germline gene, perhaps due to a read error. CDR3 sequence reads: CASVKNGAGSNEQYF. CDR3 coding DNA: TGTGCCAGCGTCAAGAATGGGGCGGGCTCCAACGAGCAGTACTTC. J is TRBJ2-7 and V is TRBV2; D is possibly TRBD1 or TRBD2 (5 bases each). The CDR3 extends over 15 amino acids. Germline V gives CDR1 SNHLY, CDR2 FYNNEI.

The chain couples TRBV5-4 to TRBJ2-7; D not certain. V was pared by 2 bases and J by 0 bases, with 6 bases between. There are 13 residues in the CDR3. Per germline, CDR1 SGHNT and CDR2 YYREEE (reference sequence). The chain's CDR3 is CASSFENSYEQYF. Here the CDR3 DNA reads TGTGCCAGCAGCTTCGAGAACTCCTACGAGCAGTACTTC.

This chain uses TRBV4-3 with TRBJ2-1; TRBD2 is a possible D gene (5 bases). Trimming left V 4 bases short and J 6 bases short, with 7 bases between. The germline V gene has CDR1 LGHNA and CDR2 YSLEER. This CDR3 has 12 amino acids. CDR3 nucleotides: TGCGCCAGCAGCCGCGCGGGCAATGAGCAGTTCTTC. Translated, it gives CASSRAGNEQFF.

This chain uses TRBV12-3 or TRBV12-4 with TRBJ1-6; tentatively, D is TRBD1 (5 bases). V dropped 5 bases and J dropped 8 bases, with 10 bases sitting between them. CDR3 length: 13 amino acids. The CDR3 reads CASSPIRDSPLHF. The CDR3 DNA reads TGTGCCAGCAGTCCCATCAGGGATTCACCCCTCCACTTT.

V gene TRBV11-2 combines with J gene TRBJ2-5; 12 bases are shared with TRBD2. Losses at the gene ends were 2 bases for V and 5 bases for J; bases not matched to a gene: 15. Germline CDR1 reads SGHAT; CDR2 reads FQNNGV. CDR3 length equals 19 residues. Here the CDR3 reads CASSLRLAGADSPRETQYF. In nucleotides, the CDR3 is TGTGCCAGCAGCTTAAGACTAGCGGGAGCCGATTCCCCGAGGGAGACCCAGTACTTC.

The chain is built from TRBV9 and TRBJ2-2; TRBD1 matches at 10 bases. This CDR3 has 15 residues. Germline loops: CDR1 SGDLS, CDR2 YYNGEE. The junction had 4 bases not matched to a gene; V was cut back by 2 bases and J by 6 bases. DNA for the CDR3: TGTGCCAGCAGCGTTGGGACAGGGGATCCCGGGGAGCTGTTTTTT. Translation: CASSVGTGDPGELFF.

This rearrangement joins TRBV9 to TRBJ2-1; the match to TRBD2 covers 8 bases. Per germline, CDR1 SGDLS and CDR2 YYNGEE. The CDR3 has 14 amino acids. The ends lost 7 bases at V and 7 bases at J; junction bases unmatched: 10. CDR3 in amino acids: CASSGGEFVNEQFF. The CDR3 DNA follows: TGTGCCAGCTCCGGGGGGGAGTTTGTAAATGAGCAGTTCTTC.

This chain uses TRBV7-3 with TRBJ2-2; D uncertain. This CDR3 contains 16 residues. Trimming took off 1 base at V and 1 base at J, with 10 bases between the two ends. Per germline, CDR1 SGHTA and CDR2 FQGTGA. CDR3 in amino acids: CASSLSGPENTGELFF. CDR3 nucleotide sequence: TGTGCCAGCAGCTTAAGTGGTCCGGAGAACACCGGGGAGCTGTTTTTT.

The CDR3 DNA sequence: TGTGCCACCAGTGACGCAAGGGGCATCAATTCCTACGAGCAGTACTTC. Protein sequence: CATSDARGINSYEQYF. The rearrangement uses TRBV24-1 and TRBJ2-7; a weak D match, TRBD1 (5 bases). CDR1 is KGHDR, CDR2 SFDVKD, per germline. V was trimmed by 4 bases and J by 1 base, leaving 16 bases between them. This CDR3 has 16 amino acids.

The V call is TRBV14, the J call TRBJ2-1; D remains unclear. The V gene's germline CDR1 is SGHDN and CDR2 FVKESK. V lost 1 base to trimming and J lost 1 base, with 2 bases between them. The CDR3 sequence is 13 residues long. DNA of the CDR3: TGTGCCAGCAGCCAAGTATCCTACAATGAGCAGTTCTTC. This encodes CASSQVSYNEQFF.

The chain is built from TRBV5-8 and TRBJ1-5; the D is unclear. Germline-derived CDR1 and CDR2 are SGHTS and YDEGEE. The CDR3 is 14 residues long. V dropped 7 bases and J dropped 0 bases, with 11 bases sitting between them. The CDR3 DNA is TGTGCCAGCGTCCAGTTAGATAGCAATCAGCCCCAGCATTTT. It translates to CASVQLDSNQPQHF. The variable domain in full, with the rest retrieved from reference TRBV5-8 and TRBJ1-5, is EAGVTQSPTHLIKTRGQQATLRCSPISGHTSVYWYQQALGLGLQFLLWYDEGEERNRGNFPPRFSGRQFPNYSSELNVNALELEDSALYLCASVQLDSNQPQHFGDGTRLSIL.

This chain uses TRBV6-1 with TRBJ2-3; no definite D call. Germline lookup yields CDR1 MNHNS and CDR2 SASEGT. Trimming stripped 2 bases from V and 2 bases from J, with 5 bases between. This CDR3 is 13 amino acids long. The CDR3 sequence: CASSESITDTQYF. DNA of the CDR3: TGTGCCAGCAGTGAAAGTATCACAGATACGCAGTATTTT.

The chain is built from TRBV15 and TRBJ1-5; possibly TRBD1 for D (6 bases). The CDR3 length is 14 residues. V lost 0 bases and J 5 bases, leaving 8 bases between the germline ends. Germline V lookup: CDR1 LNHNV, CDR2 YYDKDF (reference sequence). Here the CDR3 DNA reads TGTGCCACCAGCAGAGATCAGGGGTATCAGCCCCAGCATTTT. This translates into CATSRDQGYQPQHF.

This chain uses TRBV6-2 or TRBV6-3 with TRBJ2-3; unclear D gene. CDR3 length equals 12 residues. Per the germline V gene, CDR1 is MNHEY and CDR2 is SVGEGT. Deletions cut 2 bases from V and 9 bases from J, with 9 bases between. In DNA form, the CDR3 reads TGTGCCAGCAGTTACGAGGTAGACACGCAGTATTTT. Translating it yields CASSYEVDTQYF.

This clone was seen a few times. CDR3 coding DNA: TGTGCCAGCAGCTTAACAGGGGGCGCGATGAAGACCCAGTACTTC. This sequence encodes CASSLTGGAMKTQYF. This chain uses TRBV7-9 with TRBJ2-5; 9 positions match TRBD1. Germline V gene sequence: CDR1 SEHNR, CDR2 FQNEAQ (reference sequence). The CDR3 loop spans 15 amino acids. J was trimmed by 6 bases and V by 2 bases; bases with no gene match: 7.

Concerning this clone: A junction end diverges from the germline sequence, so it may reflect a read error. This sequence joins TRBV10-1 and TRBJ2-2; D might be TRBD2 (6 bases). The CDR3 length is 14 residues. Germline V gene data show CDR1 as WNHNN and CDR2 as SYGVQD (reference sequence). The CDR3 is CASTGGEGVRGAVF. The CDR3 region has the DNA TGCGCCAGCACAGGAGGGGAAGGAGTTCGGGGAGCTGTTTTT.

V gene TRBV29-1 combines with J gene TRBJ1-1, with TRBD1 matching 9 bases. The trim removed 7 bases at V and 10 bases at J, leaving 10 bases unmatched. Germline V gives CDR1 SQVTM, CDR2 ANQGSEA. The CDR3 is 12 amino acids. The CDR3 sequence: CSARDRETGAFF. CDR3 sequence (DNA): TGCAGCGCAAGGGACAGGGAAACAGGAGCTTTCTTT.

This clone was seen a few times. CDR3 nucleotide sequence: TGTGCCAGCAGCACAGGACTAGCTGGAGACGAGCAGTACTTC. Translating it yields CASSTGLAGDEQYF. The rearrangement links TRBV5-4 to TRBJ2-7, with 8 bases identical to TRBD2. Germline V gene lookup returns CDR1 SGHNT and CDR2 YYREEE (reference sequence). Trimming took 4 bases from V and 5 from J; bases not matched to a gene: 8. CDR3 length equals 14 residues. Full variable domain (outside the CDR3, taken from reference TRBV5-4 and TRBJ2-7): ETGVTQSPTHLIKTRGQQVTLRCSSQSGHNTVSWYQQALGQGPQFIFQYYREEENGRGNFPPRFSGLQFPNYSSELNVNALELDDSALYLCASSTGLAGDEQYFGPGTRLTVT.

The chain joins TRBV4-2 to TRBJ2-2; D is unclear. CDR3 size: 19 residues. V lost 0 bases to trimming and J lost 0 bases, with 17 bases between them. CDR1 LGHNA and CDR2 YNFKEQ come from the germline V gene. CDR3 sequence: CASSQDHLTELPNTGELFF. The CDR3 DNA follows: TGTGCCAGCAGCCAAGATCACCTTACGGAGCTCCCGAACACCGGGGAGCTGTTTTTT.

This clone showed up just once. CDR3: CASSNLRGLSYEQYF. The CDR3 nucleotides read TGTGCCAGTAGTAACCTGCGGGGATTATCCTACGAGCAGTACTTC. The chain couples TRBV19 to TRBJ2-7; D is perhaps TRBD2 (6 bases). The CDR3 spans 15 residues. CDR1 and CDR2 from the germline V gene are LNHDA and SQIVND (reference sequence). The V gene lost 4 bases and the J gene lost 1 base, with 14 bases spanning the gap.

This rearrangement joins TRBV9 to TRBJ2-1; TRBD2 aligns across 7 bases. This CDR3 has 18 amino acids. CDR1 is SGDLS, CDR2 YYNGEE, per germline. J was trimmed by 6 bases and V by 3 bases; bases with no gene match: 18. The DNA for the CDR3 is TGTGCCAGCAGCGAGGGGCTTTCAACGCGGGAGTTGATCAATGAGCAGTTCTTC. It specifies CASSEGLSTRELINEQFF.

The chain's CDR3 is CASSPRGLEQYF. For the CDR3, the DNA is TGCGCCAGCAGCCCGAGGGGTCTCGAGCAGTACTTC. The chain recombines TRBV4-1 with TRBJ2-7; D tentatively reads TRBD1 or TRBD2 (5 bases each). Germline-derived CDR1 and CDR2 are MGHRA and YSYEKL. Between the trimmed V and J ends, which lost 4 bases and 6 bases, there was a span of 10 bases. The CDR3 is made up of 12 amino acids.

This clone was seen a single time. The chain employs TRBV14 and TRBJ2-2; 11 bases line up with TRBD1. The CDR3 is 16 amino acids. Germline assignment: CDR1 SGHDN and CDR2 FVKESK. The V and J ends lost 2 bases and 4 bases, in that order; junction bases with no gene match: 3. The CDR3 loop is CASSQSGTGGTGELFF. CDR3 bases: TGTGCCAGCAGCCAAAGCGGGACAGGGGGCACCGGGGAGCTGTTTTTT.

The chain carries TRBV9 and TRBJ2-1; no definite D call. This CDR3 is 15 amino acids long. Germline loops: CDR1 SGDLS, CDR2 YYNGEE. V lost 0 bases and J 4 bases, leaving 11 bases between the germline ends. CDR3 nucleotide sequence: TGTGCCAGCAGCGTAGTGGGATCACTTTACAATGAGCAGTTCTTC. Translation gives CASSVVGSLYNEQFF.

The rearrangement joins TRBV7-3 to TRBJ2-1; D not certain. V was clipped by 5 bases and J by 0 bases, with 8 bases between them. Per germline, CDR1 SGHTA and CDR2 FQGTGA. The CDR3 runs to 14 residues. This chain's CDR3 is CASSQDNSYNEQFF. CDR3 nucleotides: TGTGCCAGCAGCCAAGATAACTCCTACAATGAGCAGTTCTTC.

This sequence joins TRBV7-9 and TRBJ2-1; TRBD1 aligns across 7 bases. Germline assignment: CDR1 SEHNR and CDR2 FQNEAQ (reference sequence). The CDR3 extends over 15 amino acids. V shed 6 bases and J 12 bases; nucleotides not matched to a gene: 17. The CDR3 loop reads CASSFSRTGNVPQFF. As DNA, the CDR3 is TGTGCCAGCAGTTTCTCCCGGACAGGTAATGTCCCGCAGTTCTTC. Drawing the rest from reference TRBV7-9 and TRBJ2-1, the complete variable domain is DTGVSQNPRHKITKRGQNVTFRCDPISEHNRLYWYRQTLGQGPEFLTYFQNEAQLEKSRLLSDRFSAERPKGSFSTLEIQRTEQGDSAMYLCASSFSRTGNVPQFFGPGTRLTVL.

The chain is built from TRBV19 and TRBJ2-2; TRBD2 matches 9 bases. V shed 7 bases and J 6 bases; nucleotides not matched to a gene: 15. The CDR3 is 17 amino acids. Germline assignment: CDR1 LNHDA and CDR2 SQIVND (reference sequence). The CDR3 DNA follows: TGTGCCAGTACTTCTTTCATTCGCGGGAGGGGGGCCGGGGAGCTGTTTTTT. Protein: CASTSFIRGRGAGELFF.